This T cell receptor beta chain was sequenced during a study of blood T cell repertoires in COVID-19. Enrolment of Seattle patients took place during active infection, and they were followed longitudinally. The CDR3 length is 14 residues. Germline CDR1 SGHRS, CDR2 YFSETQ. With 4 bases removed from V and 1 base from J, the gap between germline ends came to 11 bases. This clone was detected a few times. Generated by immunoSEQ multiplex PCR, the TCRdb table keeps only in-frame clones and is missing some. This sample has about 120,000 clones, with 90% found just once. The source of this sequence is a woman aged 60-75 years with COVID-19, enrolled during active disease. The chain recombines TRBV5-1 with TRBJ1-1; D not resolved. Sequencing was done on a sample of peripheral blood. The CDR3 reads CASSADFWNTEAFF. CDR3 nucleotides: TGCGCCAGCAGCGCCGACTTTTGGAACACTGAAGCTTTCTTT.